This TCR beta chain comes out of a study of graft-versus-host responses after intestinal transplantation. Study-level information: Recipients were all induced with anti-thymocyte globulin, then given tacrolimus and steroids for roughly 3 years.

V lost 4 bases, J lost 4 bases, and 3 bases stayed unmatched. Germline V lookup: CDR1 SGHNT, CDR2 YYREEE (reference sequence). There are 14 residues in the CDR3. Clones were sequenced by immunoSEQ multiplex PCR, and TCRdb holds only the in-frame ones, with some missing. The sample lists about 11,000 clones; approximately 31% were seen once. Responders (about 200,000, CFSE-labeled) were co-plated with about 200,000 irradiated, violet-dye-labeled stimulators. After mixed lymphocyte reaction, dividing CD4+ and CD8+ responder T cells were sorted. As to this clone: At the DNA level, this CDR3 is encoded by other sequences in the same sample as well.

The study, taken as a whole, reports: Levels of circulating GvH clones at their peak were associated with early post-transplant HvG declines.

The TCR was taken from a human patient who was an organ donor for intestinal transplantation. The chain recombines TRBV5-4 with TRBJ2-7; 12 positions match TRBD2. The source material was alloreactive CD4+ T cells from a mixed lymphocyte reaction culture, sampled before transplantation. Indicated subset: CFSE-low proliferating T cells sorted from roughly 6-day pre-transplant mixed lymphocyte reaction (GvH or HvG direction). CDR3 sequence reads: CASSATSGGYEQYF. The CDR3 DNA follows: TGTGCCAGCAGCGCGACTAGCGGGGGATACGAGCAGTACTTC.